The 6 T cell receptor beta chains in this list originate from one sample, sequenced in a study of T cell responses to AZD1222 COVID-19 vaccine. The protocol was immunoSEQ multiplex PCR, while the TCRdb copy is restricted to in-frame clones and leaves out a portion. Among 200,000 to 250,000 clones listed, roughly 91% were seen once. This specimen consisted of peripheral blood, obtained on day 0 of MenACWY control vaccination. The receptors originated from an adult in good health.

The chain has TRBV11-2 and TRBJ2-1; TRBD1 matches at 11 bases. CDR1 and CDR2 from the germline V gene are SGHAT and FQNNGV. The CDR3 runs 16 residues. The J segment lost 7 bases and the V segment lost 4 bases, leaving 9 bases of the junction unmatched. The chain's CDR3 is CASSSRTGGLGNEQFF. CDR3 sequence (DNA): TGTGCCAGCAGCTCGCGGACAGGGGGCTTGGGGAATGAGCAGTTCTTC. Using reference TRBV11-2 and TRBJ2-1 for the parts outside the CDR3, the full variable domain is EAGVAQSPRYKIIEKRQSVAFWCNPISGHATLYWYQQILGQGPKLLIQFQNNGVVDDSQLPKDRFSAERLKGVDSTLKIQPAKLEDSAVYLCASSSRTGGLGNEQFFGPGTRLTVL.

The DNA of the CDR3 is TGTGCCAGCATATACTCCCGGACAGGGTCGTACAATGAGCAGTTCTTC. Translation gives CASIYSRTGSYNEQFF. The chain couples TRBV6-5 to TRBJ2-1, with 8 positions matching TRBD1. The CDR3 has 16 residues. The germline V gene has CDR1 MNHEY and CDR2 SVGAGI. The ends lost 7 bases at V and 4 bases at J; junction bases unmatched: 12.

The J gene is TRBJ1-2, the V gene TRBV18; 10 positions agree with TRBD1. In germline, CDR1 is KGHSH, CDR2 LQKENI. The CDR3 is 15 residues long. The V and J ends lost 0 bases and 5 bases, in that order; junction bases with no gene match: 3. The CDR3 loop is CASSPPGQGEYGYTF. The CDR3 region has the DNA TGTGCCAGCTCACCACCTGGACAGGGGGAGTATGGCTACACCTTC.

This chain links TRBV2 with TRBJ1-2; 12 bases match TRBD1. The CDR3 has 14 residues. CDR1 SNHLY and CDR2 FYNNEI come from the germline V gene. Germline trimming cut 8 bases from V and 4 bases from J; bases unmatched to any gene: 5. The CDR3: CASGDRGRSYGYTF. The CDR3 DNA sequence: TGTGCCAGCGGGGACAGGGGGCGCAGCTATGGCTACACCTTC.

The chain uses TRBV20-1 and TRBJ2-6, with D maybe TRBD2 (5 bases). Per the germline V gene, CDR1 is DFQATT and CDR2 is SNEGSKA (reference sequence). The CDR3 has 16 amino acids. V dropped 3 bases and J dropped 0 bases, with 12 bases sitting between them. In nucleotides, the CDR3 is TGCAGTGCTAGTCTAGCCCTGTTCTCTGGGGCCAACGTCCTGACTTTC. This gives the protein CSASLALFSGANVLTF.

This chain connects TRBV7-7 to TRBJ2-2, with 14 bases that match TRBD2. J gave up 6 bases and V 5 bases, and 2 bases lay outside the gene matches. The CDR3 is 15 residues long. Germline-derived CDR1 and CDR2 are SSHAT and FNYEAQ (reference sequence). The CDR3 is CASSPTSGGAGELFF. CDR3 bases: TGTGCCAGCAGCCCGACTAGCGGGGGGGCCGGGGAGCTGTTTTTT.